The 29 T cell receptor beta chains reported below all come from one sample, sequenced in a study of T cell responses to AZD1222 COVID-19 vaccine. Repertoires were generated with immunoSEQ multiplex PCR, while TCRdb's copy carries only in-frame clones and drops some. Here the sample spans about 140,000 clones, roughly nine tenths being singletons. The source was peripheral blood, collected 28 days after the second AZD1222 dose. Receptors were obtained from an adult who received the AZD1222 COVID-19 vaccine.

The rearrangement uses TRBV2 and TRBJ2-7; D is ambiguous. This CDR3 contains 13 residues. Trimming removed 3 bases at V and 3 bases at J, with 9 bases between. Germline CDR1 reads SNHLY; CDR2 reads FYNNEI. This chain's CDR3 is CASSESFLYEQYF. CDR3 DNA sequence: TGTGCCAGCAGTGAGAGTTTCCTCTACGAGCAGTACTTC.

In nucleotides, the CDR3 is TGTGCCAGCAGCTCGAGGACAGGAGGAAACACCATATATTTT. Its protein is CASSSRTGGNTIYF. The rearrangement links TRBV7-8 to TRBJ1-3; 7 bases match TRBD1. Germline V gene data show CDR1 as SGHVS and CDR2 as FQNEAQ. The CDR3 has 14 amino acids. V was pared by 4 bases and J by 4 bases, with 4 bases of the junction left unmatched.

CDR3 in DNA: TGTGCCAGCAGCCAAGGCGGGACAGTGATCTACGAGCAGTACTTC. Translated: CASSQGGTVIYEQYF. This sequence joins TRBV3-1 (or the pseudogene TRBV3-2) and TRBJ2-7; perhaps TRBD1 as D (7 bases). Germline CDR1 and CDR2: LGHDT and YNNKEL (reference sequence). The ends were cut back, 1 base at V and 3 bases at J, with 13 bases in the middle. CDR3 length equals 15 residues.

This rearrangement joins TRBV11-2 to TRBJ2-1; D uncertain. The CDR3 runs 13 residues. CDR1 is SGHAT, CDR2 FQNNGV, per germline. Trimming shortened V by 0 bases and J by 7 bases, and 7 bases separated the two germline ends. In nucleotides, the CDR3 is TGTGCCAGCAGCTTAGATCGCGCAAATGAGCAGTTCTTC. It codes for CASSLDRANEQFF.

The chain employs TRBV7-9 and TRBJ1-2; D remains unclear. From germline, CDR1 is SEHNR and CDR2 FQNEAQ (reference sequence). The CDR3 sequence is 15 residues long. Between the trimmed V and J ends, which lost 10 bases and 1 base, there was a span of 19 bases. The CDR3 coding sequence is TGTGCCATCTTTCACGGGGTTGTCAGTAACTATGGCTACACCTTC. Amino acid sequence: CAIFHGVVSNYGYTF.

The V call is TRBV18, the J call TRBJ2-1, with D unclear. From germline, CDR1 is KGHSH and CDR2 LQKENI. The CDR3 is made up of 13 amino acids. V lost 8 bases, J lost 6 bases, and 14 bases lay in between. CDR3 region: CASRGATVNEQFF. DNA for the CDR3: TGTGCCAGCCGCGGCGCCACGGTCAATGAGCAGTTCTTC.

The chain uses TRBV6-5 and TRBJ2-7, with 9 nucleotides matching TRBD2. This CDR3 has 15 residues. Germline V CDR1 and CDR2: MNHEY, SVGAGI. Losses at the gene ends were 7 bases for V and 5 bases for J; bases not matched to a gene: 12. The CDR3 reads CASKGGSGGYDEQYF. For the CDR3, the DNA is TGTGCCAGCAAGGGGGGTAGCGGGGGCTATGACGAGCAGTACTTC.

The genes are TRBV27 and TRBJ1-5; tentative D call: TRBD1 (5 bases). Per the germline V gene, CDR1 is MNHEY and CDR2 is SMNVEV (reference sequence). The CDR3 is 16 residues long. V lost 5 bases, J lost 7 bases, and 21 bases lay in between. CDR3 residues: CASSPNPSKRGQPQHF. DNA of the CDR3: TGTGCCAGCAGTCCGAACCCCTCGAAACGGGGGCAGCCCCAGCATTTT.

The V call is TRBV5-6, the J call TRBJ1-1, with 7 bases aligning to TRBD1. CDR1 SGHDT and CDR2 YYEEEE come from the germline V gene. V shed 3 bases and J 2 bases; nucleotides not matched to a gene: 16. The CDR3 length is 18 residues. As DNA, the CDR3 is TGTGCCAGCAGCTCGAGAAGGACTATGGGGACAGCCAACACTGAAGCTTTCTTT. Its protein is CASSSRRTMGTANTEAFF.

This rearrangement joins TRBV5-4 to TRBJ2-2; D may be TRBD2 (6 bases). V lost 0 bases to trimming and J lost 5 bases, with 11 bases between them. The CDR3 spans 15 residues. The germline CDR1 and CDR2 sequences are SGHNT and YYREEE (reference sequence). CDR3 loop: CASSLGAGGTGELFF. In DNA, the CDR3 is TGTGCCAGCAGCTTGGGGGCTGGAGGGACCGGGGAGCTGTTTTTT.

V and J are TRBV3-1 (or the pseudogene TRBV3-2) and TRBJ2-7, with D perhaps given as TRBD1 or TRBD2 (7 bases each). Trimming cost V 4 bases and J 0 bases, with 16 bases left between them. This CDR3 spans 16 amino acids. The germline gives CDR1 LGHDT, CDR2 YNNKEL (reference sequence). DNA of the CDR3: TGTGCCAGCAGCCCGGGGGGTACAGGGGCCTCCTACGAGCAGTACTTC. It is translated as CASSPGGTGASYEQYF.

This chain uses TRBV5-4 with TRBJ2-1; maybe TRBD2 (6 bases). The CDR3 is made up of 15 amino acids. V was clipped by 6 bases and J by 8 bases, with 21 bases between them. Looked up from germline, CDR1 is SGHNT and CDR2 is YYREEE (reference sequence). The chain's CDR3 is CASTKTSRSGDEQFF. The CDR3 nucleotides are TGTGCCAGCACCAAGACTAGTCGGAGTGGCGATGAGCAGTTCTTC.

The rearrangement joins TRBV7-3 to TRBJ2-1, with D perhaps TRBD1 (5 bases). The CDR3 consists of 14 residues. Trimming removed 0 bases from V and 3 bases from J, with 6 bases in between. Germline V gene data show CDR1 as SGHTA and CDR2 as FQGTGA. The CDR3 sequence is CASSLTTGYNEQFF. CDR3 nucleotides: TGTGCCAGCAGCTTAACCACAGGCTACAATGAGCAGTTCTTC.

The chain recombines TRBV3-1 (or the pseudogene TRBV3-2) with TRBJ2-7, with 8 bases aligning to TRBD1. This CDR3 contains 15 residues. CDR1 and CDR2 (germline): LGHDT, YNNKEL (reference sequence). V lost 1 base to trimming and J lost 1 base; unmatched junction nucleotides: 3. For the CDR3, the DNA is TGTGCCAGCAGCCAAGGGACAGGGTTTTCCTACGAGCAGTACTTC. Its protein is CASSQGTGFSYEQYF.

CDR3 in DNA: TGTGCCAGCAGTTCTTGGGACTTCGGGGAATCGCGAGGCTACACCTTC. This encodes CASSSWDFGESRGYTF. The chain is built from TRBV27 and TRBJ1-2; D possibly corresponds to TRBD1 (5 bases). Deletions cut 4 bases from V and 8 bases from J, with 23 bases between. There are 16 residues in the CDR3. CDR1 and CDR2 from the germline V gene are MNHEY and SMNVEV (reference sequence).

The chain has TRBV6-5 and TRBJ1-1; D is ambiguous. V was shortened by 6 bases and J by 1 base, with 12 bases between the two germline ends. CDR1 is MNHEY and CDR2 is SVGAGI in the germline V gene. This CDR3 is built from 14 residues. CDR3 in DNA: TGTGCCAGCAGAGCGGGGAACTCGAACACTGAAGCTTTCTTT. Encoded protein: CASRAGNSNTEAFF.

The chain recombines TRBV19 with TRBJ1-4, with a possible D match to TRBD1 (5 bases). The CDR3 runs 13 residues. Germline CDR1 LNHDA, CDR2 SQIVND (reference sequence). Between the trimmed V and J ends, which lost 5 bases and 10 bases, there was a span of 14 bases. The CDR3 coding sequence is TGTGCCAGTAGTGTATACCCGGGGGGAAAACTGTTTTTT. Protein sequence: CASSVYPGGKLFF.

The CDR3 is CASSPPGTDTQYF. The CDR3 region has the DNA TGTGCCAGCAGCCCCCCCGGCACAGATACGCAGTATTTT. The rearrangement links TRBV4-2 to TRBJ2-3; D is undetermined. The CDR3 covers 13 residues. The germline gives CDR1 LGHNA, CDR2 YNFKEQ. Deletions cut 4 bases from V and 1 base from J, with 6 bases between.

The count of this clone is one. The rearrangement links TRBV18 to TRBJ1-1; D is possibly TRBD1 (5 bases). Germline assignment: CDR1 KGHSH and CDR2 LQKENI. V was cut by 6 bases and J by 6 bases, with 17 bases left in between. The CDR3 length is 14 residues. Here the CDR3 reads CASSQSGTSAEAFF. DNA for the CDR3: TGTGCCAGCTCTCAGTCCGGGACCAGCGCTGAAGCTTTCTTT.

DNA for the CDR3: TGTGCCAGCAGTCAATACGGTGTGGATAGCAATCAGCCCCAGCATTTT. As protein: CASSQYGVDSNQPQHF. The rearrangement uses TRBV6-6 and TRBJ1-5; no reliable D call. The germline V gene has CDR1 MNHNY and CDR2 SVGAGI (reference sequence). This CDR3 region has 16 residues. V shed 5 bases and J shed 0 bases, with 14 bases lying between them.

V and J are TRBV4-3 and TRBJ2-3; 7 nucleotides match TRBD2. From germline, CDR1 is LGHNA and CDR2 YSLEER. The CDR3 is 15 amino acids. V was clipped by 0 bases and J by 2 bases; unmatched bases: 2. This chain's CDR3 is CASSQEGGYTDTQYF. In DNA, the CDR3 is TGCGCCAGCAGCCAAGAGGGGGGGTACACAGATACGCAGTATTTT.

This CDR3 reads CASSKAHPGAHQELLVNTEAFF. The CDR3 nucleotides are TGTGCCAGCAGCAAAGCGCATCCGGGGGCCCACCAGGAGCTGCTGGTGAACACTGAAGCTTTCTTT. The chain has TRBV21-1 and TRBJ1-1. TRBV21-1 is given as a pseudogene. CDR3 length: 22 residues.

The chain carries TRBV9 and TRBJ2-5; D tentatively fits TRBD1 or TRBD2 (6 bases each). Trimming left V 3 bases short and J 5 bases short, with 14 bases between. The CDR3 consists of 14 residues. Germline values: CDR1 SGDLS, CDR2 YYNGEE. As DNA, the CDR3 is TGTGCCAGCAGCGCCTCGGGGGCTCGGGAGACCCAGTACTTC. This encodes CASSASGARETQYF.

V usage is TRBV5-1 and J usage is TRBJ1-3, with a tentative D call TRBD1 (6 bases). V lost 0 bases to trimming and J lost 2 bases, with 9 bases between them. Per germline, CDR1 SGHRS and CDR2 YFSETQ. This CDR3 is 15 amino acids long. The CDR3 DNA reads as TGCGCCAGCAGCTTGGAACCAGGGGCTGGAAACACCATATATTTT. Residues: CASSLEPGAGNTIYF. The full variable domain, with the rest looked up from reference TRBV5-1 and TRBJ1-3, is KAGVTQTPRYLIKTRGQQVTLSCSPISGHRSVSWYQQTPGQGLQFLFEYFSETQRNKGNFPGRFSGRQFSNSRSEMNVSTLELGDSALYLCASSLEPGAGNTIYFGEGSWLTVV.

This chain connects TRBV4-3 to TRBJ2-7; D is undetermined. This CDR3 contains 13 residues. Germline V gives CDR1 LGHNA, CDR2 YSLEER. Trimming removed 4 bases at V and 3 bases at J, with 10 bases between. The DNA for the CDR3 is TGCGCCAGCAGCCTCGACCTCCGCTACGAGCAGTACTTC. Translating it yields CASSLDLRYEQYF.

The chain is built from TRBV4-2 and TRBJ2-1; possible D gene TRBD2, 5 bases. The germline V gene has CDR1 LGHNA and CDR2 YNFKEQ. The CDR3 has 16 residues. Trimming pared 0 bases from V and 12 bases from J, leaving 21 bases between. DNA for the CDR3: TGTGCCAGCAGCCAAGATGTGGCGACTACCTACCGTACGCAGTTCTTC. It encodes CASSQDVATTYRTQFF.

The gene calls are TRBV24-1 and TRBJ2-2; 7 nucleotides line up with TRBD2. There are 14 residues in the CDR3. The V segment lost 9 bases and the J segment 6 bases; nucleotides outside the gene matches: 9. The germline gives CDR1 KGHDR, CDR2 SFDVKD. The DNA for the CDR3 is TGTGCCACCGCCGGACTGGGGGGGTCCGGGGAGCTGTTTTTT. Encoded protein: CATAGLGGSGELFF.

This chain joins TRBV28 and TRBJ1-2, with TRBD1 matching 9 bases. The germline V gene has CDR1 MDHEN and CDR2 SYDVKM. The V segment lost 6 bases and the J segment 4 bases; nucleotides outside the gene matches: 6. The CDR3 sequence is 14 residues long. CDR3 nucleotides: TGTGCCAGCAGGGCAACAGGGGGCCTCTATGGCTACACCTTC. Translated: CASRATGGLYGYTF.

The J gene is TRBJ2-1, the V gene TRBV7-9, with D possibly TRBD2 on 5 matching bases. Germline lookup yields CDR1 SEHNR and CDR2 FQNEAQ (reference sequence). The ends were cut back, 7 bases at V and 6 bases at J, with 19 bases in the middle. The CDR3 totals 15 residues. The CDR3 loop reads CASTPRSAAFNEQFF. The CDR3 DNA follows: TGTGCCAGCACCCCAAGGTCAGCGGCGTTCAATGAGCAGTTCTTC.